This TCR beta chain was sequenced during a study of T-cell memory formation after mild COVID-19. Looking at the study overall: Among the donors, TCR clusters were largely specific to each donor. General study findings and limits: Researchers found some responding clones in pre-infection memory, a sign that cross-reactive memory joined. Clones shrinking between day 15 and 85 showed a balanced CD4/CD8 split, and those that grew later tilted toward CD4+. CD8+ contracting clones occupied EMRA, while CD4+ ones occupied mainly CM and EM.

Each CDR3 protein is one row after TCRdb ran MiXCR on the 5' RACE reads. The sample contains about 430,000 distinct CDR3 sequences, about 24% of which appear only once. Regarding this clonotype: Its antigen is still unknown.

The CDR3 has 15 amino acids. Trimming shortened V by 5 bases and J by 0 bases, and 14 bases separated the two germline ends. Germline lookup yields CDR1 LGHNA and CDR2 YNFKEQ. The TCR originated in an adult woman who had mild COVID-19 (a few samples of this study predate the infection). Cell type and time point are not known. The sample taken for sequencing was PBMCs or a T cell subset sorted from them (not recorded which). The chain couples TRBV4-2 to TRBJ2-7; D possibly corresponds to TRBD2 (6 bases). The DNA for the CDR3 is TGTGCCAGCAGCACTCAACCGGGAGACTCCTACGAGCAGTACTTC. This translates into CASSTQPGDSYEQYF.